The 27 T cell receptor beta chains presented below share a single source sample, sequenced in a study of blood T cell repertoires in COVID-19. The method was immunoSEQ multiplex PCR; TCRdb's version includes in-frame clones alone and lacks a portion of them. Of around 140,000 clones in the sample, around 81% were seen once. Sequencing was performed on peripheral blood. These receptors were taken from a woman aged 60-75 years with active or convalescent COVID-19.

CDR3 region: CSASDPSTNYGYTF. The CDR3 DNA sequence: TGCAGTGCTAGTGATCCCAGTACTAACTATGGCTACACCTTC. This sequence joins TRBV20-1 and TRBJ1-2; unclear D gene. Germline values: CDR1 DFQATT, CDR2 SNEGSKA (reference sequence). The CDR3 runs 14 residues. The germline V and J ends were trimmed by 3 bases and 0 bases, with 11 bases remaining between them.

The CDR3 region has the DNA TGTGCCAGCAGCTCCAGACAAGTGAACACTGAAGCTTTCTTT. Amino acid sequence: CASSSRQVNTEAFF. The V gene is TRBV11-2, the J gene TRBJ1-1; D not certain. Trimming took off 4 bases at V and 0 bases at J, with 9 bases between the two ends. Germline V lookup: CDR1 SGHAT, CDR2 FQNNGV. The CDR3 runs to 14 residues. Filled out from reference TRBV11-2 and TRBJ1-1, the complete variable domain reads EAGVAQSPRYKIIEKRQSVAFWCNPISGHATLYWYQQILGQGPKLLIQFQNNGVVDDSQLPKDRFSAERLKGVDSTLKIQPAKLEDSAVYLCASSSRQVNTEAFFGQGTRLTVV.

The CDR3 DNA sequence: TGTGCCCGGAACCCGGCAGGGGTAAATTCACCCCTCCACTTT. Encoded protein: CARNPAGVNSPLHF. This rearrangement joins TRBV27 to TRBJ1-6; the D gene is possibly TRBD1 (6 bases). CDR1 is MNHEY and CDR2 is SMNVEV in the germline V gene (reference sequence). Deletions cut 11 bases from V and 7 bases from J, with 18 bases between. The CDR3 extends over 14 amino acids.

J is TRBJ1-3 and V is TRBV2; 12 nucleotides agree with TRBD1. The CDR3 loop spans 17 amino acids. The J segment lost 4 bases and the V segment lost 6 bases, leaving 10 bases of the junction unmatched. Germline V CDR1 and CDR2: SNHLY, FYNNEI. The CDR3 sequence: CASSAGGQGASGNTIYF. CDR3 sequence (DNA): TGTGCCAGCAGCGCGGGGGGACAGGGGGCTTCGGGAAACACCATATATTTT. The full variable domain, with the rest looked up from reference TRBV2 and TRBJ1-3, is EPEVTQTPSHQVTQMGQEVILRCVPISNHLYFYWYRQILGQKVEFLVSFYNNEISEKSEIFDDQFSVERPDGSNFTLKIRSTKLEDSAMYFCASSAGGQGASGNTIYFGEGSWLTVV.

CDR3 sequence: CASSPSNQGEEGYTF. In DNA, the CDR3 is TGTGCCAGCTCACCTTCAAACCAGGGGGAGGAGGGCTACACCTTC. The chain combines TRBV18 with TRBJ1-2, with 7 positions matching TRBD1. The CDR3 totals 15 residues. The ends lost 3 bases at V and 8 bases at J; junction bases unmatched: 12. Germline assignment: CDR1 KGHSH and CDR2 LQKENI.

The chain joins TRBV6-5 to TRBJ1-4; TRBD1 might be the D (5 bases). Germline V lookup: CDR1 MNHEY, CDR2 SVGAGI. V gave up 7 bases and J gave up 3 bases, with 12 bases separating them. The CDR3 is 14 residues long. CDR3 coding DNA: TGTGCCAGCACCGTGACAGCAGCTAATGAAAAACTGTTTTTT. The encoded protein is CASTVTAANEKLFF.

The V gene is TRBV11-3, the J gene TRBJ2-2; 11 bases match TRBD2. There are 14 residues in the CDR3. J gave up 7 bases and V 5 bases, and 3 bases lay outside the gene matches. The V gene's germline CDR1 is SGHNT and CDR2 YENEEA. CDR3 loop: CASSPGTSGGELFF. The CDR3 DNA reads TGTGCCAGCAGCCCTGGGACTAGCGGCGGGGAGCTGTTTTTT. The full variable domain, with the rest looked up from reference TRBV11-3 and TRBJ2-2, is EAGVVQSPRYKIIEKKQPVAFWCNPISGHNTLYWYLQNLGQGPELLIRYENEEAVDDSQLPKDRFSAERLKGVDSTLKIQPAELGDSAVYLCASSPGTSGGELFFGEGSRLTVL.

The CDR3 DNA follows: TGTGCCAGCAGCGCGACTAGCGGATCCTACGAGCAGTACTTC. Translation gives CASSATSGSYEQYF. The chain couples TRBV9 to TRBJ2-7, with 9 bases lining up with TRBD2. This CDR3 spans 14 amino acids. Looked up from germline, CDR1 is SGDLS and CDR2 is YYNGEE. Losses at the gene ends were 3 bases for V and 1 base for J; bases not matched to a gene: 2. Filled out from reference TRBV9 and TRBJ2-7, the complete variable domain reads DSGVTQTPKHLITATGQRVTLRCSPRSGDLSVYWYQQSLDQGLQFLIQYYNGEERAKGNILERFSAQQFPDLHSELNLSSLELGDSALYFCASSATSGSYEQYFGPGTRLTVT.

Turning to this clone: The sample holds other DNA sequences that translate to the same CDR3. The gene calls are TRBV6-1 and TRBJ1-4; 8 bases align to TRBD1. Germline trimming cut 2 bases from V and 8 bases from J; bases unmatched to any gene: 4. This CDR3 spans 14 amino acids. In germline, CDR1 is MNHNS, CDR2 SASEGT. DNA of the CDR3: TGTGCCAGCAGTGAAAACAGGGGGAGCGAAAAACTGTTTTTT. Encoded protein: CASSENRGSEKLFF.

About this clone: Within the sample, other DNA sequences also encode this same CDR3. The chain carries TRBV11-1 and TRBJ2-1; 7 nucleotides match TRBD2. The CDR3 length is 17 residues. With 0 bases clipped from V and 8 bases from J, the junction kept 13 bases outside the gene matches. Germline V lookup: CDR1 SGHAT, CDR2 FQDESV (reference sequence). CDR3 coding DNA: TGTGCCAGCAGCTTAGCGCCCCGGGGCGGGGGACCCTATGAGCAGTTCTTC. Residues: CASSLAPRGGGPYEQFF.

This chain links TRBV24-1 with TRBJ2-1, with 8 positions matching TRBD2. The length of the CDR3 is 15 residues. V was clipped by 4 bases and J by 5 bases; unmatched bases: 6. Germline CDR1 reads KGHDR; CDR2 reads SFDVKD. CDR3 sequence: CATSDRSGKNNEQFF. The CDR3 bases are TGTGCCACCAGTGACCGTAGCGGGAAGAACAATGAGCAGTTCTTC.

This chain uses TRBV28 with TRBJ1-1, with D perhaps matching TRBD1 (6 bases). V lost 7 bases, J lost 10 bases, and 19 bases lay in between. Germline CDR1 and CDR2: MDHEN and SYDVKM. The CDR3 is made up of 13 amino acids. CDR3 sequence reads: CASTYRELRIAFF. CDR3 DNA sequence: TGTGCCAGCACATACAGGGAGTTGCGGATAGCTTTCTTT.

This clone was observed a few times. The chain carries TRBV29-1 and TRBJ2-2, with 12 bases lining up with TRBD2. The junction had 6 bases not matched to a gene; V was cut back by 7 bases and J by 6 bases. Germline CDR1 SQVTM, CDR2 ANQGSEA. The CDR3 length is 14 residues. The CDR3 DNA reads TGCAGCGCCCGGACTAGCGGGGACGCCGGGGAGCTGTTTTTT. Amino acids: CSARTSGDAGELFF.

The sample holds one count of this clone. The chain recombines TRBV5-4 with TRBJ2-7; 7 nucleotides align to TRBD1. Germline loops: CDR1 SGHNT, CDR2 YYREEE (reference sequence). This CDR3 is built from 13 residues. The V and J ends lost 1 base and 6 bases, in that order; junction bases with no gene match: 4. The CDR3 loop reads CASSLKTGPEQYF. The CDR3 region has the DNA TGTGCCAGCAGCTTGAAGACAGGGCCCGAGCAGTACTTC.

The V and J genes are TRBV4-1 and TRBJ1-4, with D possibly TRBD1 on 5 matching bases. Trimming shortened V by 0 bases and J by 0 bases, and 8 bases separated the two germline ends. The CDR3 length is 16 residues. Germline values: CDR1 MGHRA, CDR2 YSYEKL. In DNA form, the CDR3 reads TGCGCCAGCAGCCAAGATTTAGGGGCAACTAATGAAAAACTGTTTTTT. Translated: CASSQDLGATNEKLFF.

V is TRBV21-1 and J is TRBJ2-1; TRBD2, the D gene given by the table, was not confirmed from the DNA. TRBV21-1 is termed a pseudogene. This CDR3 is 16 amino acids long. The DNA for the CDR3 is TGTGCCAGCAGCAGAAGAAAGGGACTCTCCTACAATGAGCAGTTCTTC. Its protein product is CASSRRKGLSYNEQFF.

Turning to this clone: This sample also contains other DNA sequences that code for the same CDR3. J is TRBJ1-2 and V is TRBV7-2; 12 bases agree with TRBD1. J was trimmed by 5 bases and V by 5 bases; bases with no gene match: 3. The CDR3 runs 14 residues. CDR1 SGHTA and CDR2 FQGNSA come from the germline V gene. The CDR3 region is CASSLGQGAYGYTF. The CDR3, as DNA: TGTGCCAGCAGCCTGGGACAGGGGGCTTATGGCTACACCTTC. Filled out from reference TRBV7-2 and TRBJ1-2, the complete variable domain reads GAGVSQSPSNKVTEKGKDVELRCDPISGHTALYWYRQSLGQGLEFLIYFQGNSAPDKSGLPSDRFSAERTGGSVSTLTIQRTQQEDSAVYLCASSLGQGAYGYTFGSGTRLTVV.

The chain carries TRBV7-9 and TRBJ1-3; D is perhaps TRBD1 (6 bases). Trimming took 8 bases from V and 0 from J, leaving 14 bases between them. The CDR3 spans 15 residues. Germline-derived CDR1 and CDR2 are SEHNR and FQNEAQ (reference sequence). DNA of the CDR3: TGTGCCAGCCATTGGGACAACCTCTCTGGAAACACCATATATTTT. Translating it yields CASHWDNLSGNTIYF.

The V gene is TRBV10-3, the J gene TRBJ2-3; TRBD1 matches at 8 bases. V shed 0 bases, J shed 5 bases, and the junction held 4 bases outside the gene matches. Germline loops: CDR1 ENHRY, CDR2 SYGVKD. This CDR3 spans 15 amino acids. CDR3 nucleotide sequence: TGTGCCATCAGTGAGTCGACAGGGGTTGGAGATACGCAGTATTTT. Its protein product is CAISESTGVGDTQYF.

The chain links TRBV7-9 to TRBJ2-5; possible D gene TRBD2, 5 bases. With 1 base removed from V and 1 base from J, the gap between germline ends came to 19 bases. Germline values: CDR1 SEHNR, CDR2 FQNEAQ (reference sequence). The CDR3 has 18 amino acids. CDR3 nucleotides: TGTGCCAGCAGCTTAGGACGGTTGGAGGTAGCCCCCCAAGAGACCCAGTACTTC. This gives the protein CASSLGRLEVAPQETQYF.

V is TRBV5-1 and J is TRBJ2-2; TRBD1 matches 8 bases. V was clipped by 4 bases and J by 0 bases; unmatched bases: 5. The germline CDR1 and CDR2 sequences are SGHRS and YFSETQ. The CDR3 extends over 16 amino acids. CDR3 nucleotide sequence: TGCGCCAGCAGCACGGACAGGGCCTCGAACACCGGGGAGCTGTTTTTT. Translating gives CASSTDRASNTGELFF.

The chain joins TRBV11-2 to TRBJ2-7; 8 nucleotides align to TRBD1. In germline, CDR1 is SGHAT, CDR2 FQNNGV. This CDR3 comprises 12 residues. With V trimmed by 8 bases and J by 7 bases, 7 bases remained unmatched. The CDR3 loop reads CASLDRVDEQYV. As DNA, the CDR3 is TGTGCCAGCCTGGACAGGGTCGATGAGCAGTACGTC.

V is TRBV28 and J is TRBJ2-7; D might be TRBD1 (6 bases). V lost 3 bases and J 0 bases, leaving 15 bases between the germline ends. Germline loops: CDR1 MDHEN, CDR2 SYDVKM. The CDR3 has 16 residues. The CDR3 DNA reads TGTGCCAGCAGTTTGGACAGATCAAAAATCTCCTACGAGCAGTACTTC. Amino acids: CASSLDRSKISYEQYF.

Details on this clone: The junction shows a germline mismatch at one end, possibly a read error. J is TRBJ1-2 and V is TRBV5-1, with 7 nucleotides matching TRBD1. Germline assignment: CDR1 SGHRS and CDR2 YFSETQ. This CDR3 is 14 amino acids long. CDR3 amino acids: CASSLAVGGRGCTF. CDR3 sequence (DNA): TGCGCCAGCAGCTTGGCCGTAGGGGGCCGGGGCTGCACCTTC. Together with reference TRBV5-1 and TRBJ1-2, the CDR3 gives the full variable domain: KAGVTQTPRYLIKTRGQQVTLSCSPISGHRSVSWYQQTPGQGLQFLFEYFSETQRNKGNFPGRFSGRQFSNSRSEMNVSTLELGDSALYLCASSLAVGGRGCTFGSGTRLTVV.

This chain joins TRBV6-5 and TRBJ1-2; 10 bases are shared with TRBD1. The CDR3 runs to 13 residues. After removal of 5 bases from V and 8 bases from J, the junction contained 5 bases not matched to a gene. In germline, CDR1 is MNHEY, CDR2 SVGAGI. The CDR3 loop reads CASSLRTGGGYTF. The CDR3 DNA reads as TGTGCCAGCAGTCTACGGACAGGGGGGGGCTACACCTTC.

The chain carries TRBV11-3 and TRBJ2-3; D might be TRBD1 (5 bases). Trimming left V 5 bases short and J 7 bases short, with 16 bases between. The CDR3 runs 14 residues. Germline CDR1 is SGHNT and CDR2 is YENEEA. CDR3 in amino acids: CASSPTPGSYTQYF. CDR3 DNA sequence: TGTGCCAGCAGCCCCACGCCAGGGTCTTATACGCAGTATTTT.

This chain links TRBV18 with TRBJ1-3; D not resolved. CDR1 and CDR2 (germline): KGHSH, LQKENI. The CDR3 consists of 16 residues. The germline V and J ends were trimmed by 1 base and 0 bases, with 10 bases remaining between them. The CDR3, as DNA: TGTGCCAGCTCACCACGGCAGGCCACCTCTGGAAACACCATATATTTT. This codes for CASSPRQATSGNTIYF.